This T cell receptor beta chain was recorded in a study of cytomegalovirus exposure and HLA in healthy donors. On the study more broadly: An earlier analysis found some 100 million unique TCR beta sequences from roughly 170 million T cells.

PCR amplification relied on 60 Vbeta primers (plus 13 Jbeta primers). Libraries were prepared by immunoSEQ multiplex PCR; TCRdb keeps only in-frame clonotypes and omits some of them. This table holds 64,000 or so clones, about 85% found once. Turning to this clone: Its antigen is unknown.

The germline V gene encodes CDR1 LNHDA and CDR2 SQIVND (reference sequence). J lost 10 bases, V lost 11 bases, and 11 bases had no gene match. The CDR3 has 13 amino acids. Notes on the study in general: Presence/absence analyses supposed approximately even sequencing depth among donors.

The sample taken for sequencing was PBMCs. The source of this sequence is a female donor in good health and CMV-seronegative. V gene TRBV19 combines with J gene TRBJ1-4; TRBD1 matches at 9 bases. CDR3 region: CAVWDREGGKLFF. The CDR3 DNA follows: TGTGCCGTTTGGGACAGGGAGGGGGGAAAACTGTTTTTT.